These 12 T cell receptor beta chains were all obtained from the same sample, sequenced in a study of glioma-infiltrating T cells. Amplification of TCR alpha and beta CDR3 regions from RNA used iRepertoire nested multiplex PCR. MiXCR, applied by TCRdb to the multiplex PCR reads, yields one record per CDR3 protein. The data show around 21,000 distinct CDR3 sequences, roughly 24% seen once. Sequencing was carried out using glioma tissue, nonneoplastic brain tissue, or PBMCs (not recorded which). The receptors stem from a human donor with low-grade glioma or glioblastoma, undergoing nonglioma brain surgery, or in good health (not recorded which).

This clonotype was found many times. The chain joins TRBV6-1 to TRBJ2-7; possible D gene TRBD2, 7 bases. CDR3 size: 14 residues. With 10 bases removed from V and 2 bases from J, the gap between germline ends came to 18 bases. The germline CDR1 and CDR2 sequences are MNHNS and SASEGT. CDR3 sequence: CANMGAGATYEQYF. The CDR3 region has the DNA TGTGCCAACATGGGGGCGGGGGCTACCTACGAGCAGTACTTC.

The J gene is TRBJ2-2, the V gene TRBV3-1; D ambiguous. Germline lookup yields CDR1 LGHDT and CDR2 YNNKEL (reference sequence). This CDR3 comprises 12 residues. V was cut by 5 bases and J by 6 bases, with 7 bases left in between. CDR3: CASSATSGELFF. DNA for the CDR3: TGTGCCAGCAGCGCCACTTCCGGGGAGCTGTTTTTT. Looking up the rest from reference TRBV3-1 and TRBJ2-2 gives the full variable domain: DTAVSQTPKYLVTQMGNDKSIKCEQNLGHDTMYWYKQDSKKFLKIMFSYNNKELIINETVPNRFSPKSPDKAHLNLHINSLELGDSAVYFCASSATSGELFFGEGSRLTVL.

The chain is built from TRBV28 and TRBJ2-7; D is unclear. Trimming took off 7 bases at V and 8 bases at J, with 21 bases between the two ends. Germline CDR1 reads MDHEN; CDR2 reads SYDVKM. CDR3 size: 14 residues. The CDR3 loop reads CASTTRLGRSKQYF. In DNA form, the CDR3 reads TGTGCCAGCACCACTCGATTAGGGCGCTCCAAGCAGTACTTC.

The J gene is TRBJ2-1, the V gene TRBV7-2; the D is unclear. Per the germline V gene, CDR1 is SGHTA and CDR2 is FQGNSA. Deletions cut 1 base from V and 6 bases from J, with 10 bases between. CDR3 length equals 14 residues. DNA of the CDR3: TGTGCCAGCAGCTTAGGCTTACTTTCCAATGAGCAGTTCTTC. Translated: CASSLGLLSNEQFF.

In this sample, this clonotype turned up many times. The V and J genes are TRBV6-1 and TRBJ2-3; 7 bases map to TRBD2. Germline CDR1 and CDR2: MNHNS and SASEGT. Trimming removed 6 bases from V and 0 bases from J; junction bases left unmatched: 3. The CDR3 length is 14 residues. The CDR3 nucleotides are TGTGCCAGCAGAAGCGGGGCGAGCACAGATACGCAGTATTTT. Its translation is CASRSGASTDTQYF.

As regards this clonotype: This clone may be a read error of a much larger clone one base away. The gene calls are TRBV20-1 and TRBJ1-6, with D unclear. The CDR3 has 15 residues. Germline CDR1 is DFQATT and CDR2 is SNEGSKA (reference sequence). The CDR3 spells CSAPTVSSYNPPLHF. DNA of the CDR3: TGCAGTGCTCCCACAGTCAGCTCCTATAATCCACCCCTCCACTTT.

This clonotype was detected many times. The V gene is TRBV7-2, the J gene TRBJ2-7, with D possibly TRBD1 on 6 matching bases. The CDR3 is 14 amino acids. Trimming removed 3 bases from V and 2 bases from J, with 11 bases in between. Germline values: CDR1 SGHTA, CDR2 FQGNSA. The chain's CDR3 is CASSFTTGPYEQYF. CDR3 DNA sequence: TGTGCCAGCAGCTTCACGACAGGTCCCTACGAGCAGTACTTC.

This clonotype was recorded at least ten times. This chain links TRBV6-1 with TRBJ2-5, with TRBD2 matching over 11 bases. The CDR3 totals 15 residues. Germline V gene data show CDR1 as MNHNS and CDR2 as SASEGT. V lost 4 bases to trimming and J lost 0 bases; unmatched junction nucleotides: 1. CDR3 sequence: CASSASGGNQETQYF. DNA of the CDR3: TGTGCCAGCAGTGCTAGCGGGGGGAACCAAGAGACCCAGTACTTC.

This clonotype was seen repeatedly, ten times or more. The CDR3 DNA reads TGCAGTGCTAGCTCGGGGGGAAACACTGAAGCTTTCTTT. Its protein is CSASSGGNTEAFF. V and J are TRBV20-1 and TRBJ1-1; D perhaps matches TRBD1 (5 bases). The V gene lost 3 bases and the J gene lost 2 bases, with 10 bases spanning the gap. The CDR3 is made up of 13 amino acids. CDR1 is DFQATT, CDR2 SNEGSKA, per germline (reference sequence).

This clonotype has more than one count but fewer than ten. The genes are TRBV18 and TRBJ2-7; 7 positions match TRBD1. The CDR3 is made up of 15 amino acids. The trim removed 3 bases at V and 1 base at J, leaving 6 bases unmatched. Looked up from germline, CDR1 is KGHSH and CDR2 is LQKENI. The CDR3 here is CASSPPRGQSYEQYF. The CDR3 DNA reads TGTGCCAGCTCACCCCCCAGGGGACAGTCCTACGAGCAGTACTTC.

This clonotype was seen a few times. The V and J genes are TRBV7-9 and TRBJ1-1; 7 nucleotides line up with TRBD1. Germline V CDR1 and CDR2: SEHNR, FQNEAQ (reference sequence). The CDR3 extends over 14 amino acids. V lost 7 bases and J lost 1; bases outside the gene matches: 6. The CDR3 protein is CASTPGGGNTEAFF. CDR3 coding DNA: TGTGCCAGCACCCCAGGGGGGGGGAACACTGAAGCTTTCTTT.

The gene calls are TRBV10-3 and TRBJ2-1, with 7 bases lining up with TRBD2. The CDR3 sequence is 14 residues long. Germline V gene data show CDR1 as ENHRY and CDR2 as SYGVKD. With V trimmed by 3 bases and J by 9 bases, 8 bases remained unmatched. CDR3 sequence (DNA): TGTGCCATCAGTGAAGGGGCGGGGGTCCTTGAGCAGTTCTTC. This encodes CAISEGAGVLEQFF.